Described below is a single TCR beta chain sequence and its context. This clone was counted only a few times. There is no known antigen for this receptor. Base qualities are missing; no much larger clone stands one base away. The method behind the library was the immunoSEQ multiplex PCR assay. Some 100,000 TCR templates per sample were assayed by the deep sequencing platform. Genomic DNA extracted from sorted T cells was used for TCRbeta CDR3 sequencing. From the authors' description of their analysis: The R programming language was used for clonal analysis of TCRbeta CDR3 data. Unstimulated samples were compared with post-reaction CFSE-low samples to define alloreactive CD4+ and CD8+ clones. Regulatory or non-regulatory origin of alloreactive CD4+ clones was assigned by matching sequences to the sorted unstimulated Treg and non-Treg repertoires. What TCRdb holds here is the immuneACCESS table cut down to in-frame rearrangements. Part of the clones is not present; checked against another copy, under half of the missing clones reflect an unresolved V gene, and the others are unexplained. The V and J calls and clone size come from that table; D and trimming were worked out from the DNA. The sample table contains about 94,000 clones; only one count was recorded for roughly 94% of them. The ten largest clonotypes hold roughly 0.3% of the sample.

V is shortened by 9 bases, J by 2 bases, and the region joining them spans 11 bases. CDR1 and CDR2 (LNHDA, SQIVND) derive from the germline V gene (reference sequence). The CDR3 spans 13 residues, from the cysteine through the phenylalanine. Just CDR3 DNA is preserved here, 39 bases in frame from base 1. TCRbeta CDR3 sequencing was performed on sorted unstimulated T cells and on proliferating T cells recovered from mixed lymphocyte reactions. Fresh whole blood from roughly 10 HLA-typed healthy donors was used to isolate PBMCs. Unstimulated CD4+ non-regulatory T cells were FACS-sorted to map the origin of alloreactive clones. The data derive from a study of siplizumab effects on memory and regulatory T cells (dated by TCRdb to about 2019). Concerning the study at large: The study examined how the anti-CD2 antibody siplizumab affects alloreactive T-cell subsets in allogeneic mixed lymphocyte reactions built from human PBMCs.

Here is what the overall study found, with its caveats: Sequences below about 10^-5 frequency were poorly captured, so only a minor fraction of alloreactive clones could be mapped to unstimulated subsets. The cumulative frequency of alloreactive sequences traceable to unstimulated CD4+ memory T cells was significantly reduced by siplizumab. No functional confirmation was obtained for the suppressive function of proliferating Tregs from siplizumab cultures. Among mappable alloreactive CD4+ clones, an average Treg-derived fraction of about 70% was observed with siplizumab, compared with roughly 25% in control reactions. Roughly 80-97% of proliferating CD4+ or CD8+ clones could not be assigned a naive or memory phenotype. Unstimulated naive T cells appeared more diverse than memory T cells, and naive cells seemed to contribute substantially to the alloresponse.

The chain joins TRBV19 to TRBJ2-4; the D segment could be TRBD1, given 6 matching bases. The TCR comes from a human donor in good health. The specimen sequenced was non-Treg CD4+ T cells sorted from blood. Explained via the paper, the cell subset or site label denotes: FACS-sorted unstimulated CD4+ non-regulatory T cells. CDR3 loop: CASAGQSKNIQYF. The nucleotide sequence reads TGTGCCAGCGCTGGACAGTCCAAAAACATTCAGTACTTC.